This T cell receptor (beta chain) was obtained from a study of T cells after yellow fever vaccination. Study details: Those fractions that held only low numbers of cells were prepared using the SMART-Seq v4 Ultra Low Input RNA kit.

TCRdb re-derived calls from the 5' RACE reads in MiXCR, one entry per CDR3 protein. The sample lists about 330,000 distinct CDR3 sequences; about 7.8% were seen once. CDR3 length: 16 residues. Germline values: CDR1 MNHEY, CDR2 SVGAGI. The V and J ends lost 2 bases and 4 bases, in that order; junction bases with no gene match: 8. The sample was PBMCs, taken 45 days after the first yellow fever vaccination. The chain links TRBV6-5 to TRBJ2-7; 10 bases agree with TRBD1. This receptor was obtained from a man between 18 and 35 years old who received the YFV17D yellow fever vaccine. CDR3 residues: CASSYLRGQGIYEQYF. The CDR3 DNA reads TGTGCCAGCAGTTACCTAAGGGGACAGGGGATTTACGAGCAGTACTTC.